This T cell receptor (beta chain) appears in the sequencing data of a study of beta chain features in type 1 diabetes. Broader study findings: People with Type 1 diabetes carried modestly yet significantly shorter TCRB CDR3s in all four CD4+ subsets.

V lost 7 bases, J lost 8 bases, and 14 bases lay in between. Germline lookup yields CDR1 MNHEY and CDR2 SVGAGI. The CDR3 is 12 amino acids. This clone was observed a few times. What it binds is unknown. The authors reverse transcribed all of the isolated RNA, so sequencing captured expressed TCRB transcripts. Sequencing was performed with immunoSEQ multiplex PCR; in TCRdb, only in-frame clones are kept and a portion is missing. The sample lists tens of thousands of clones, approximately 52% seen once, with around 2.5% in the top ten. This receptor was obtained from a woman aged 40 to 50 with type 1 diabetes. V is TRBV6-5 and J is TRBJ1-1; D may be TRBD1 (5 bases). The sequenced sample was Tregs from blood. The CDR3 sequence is CASIDRRGEAFF. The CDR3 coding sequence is TGTGCCAGCATCGACCGGAGGGGAGAAGCTTTCTTT.